These 26 T cell receptor beta chains originate from one sample sequenced in a study of tissue T cells after allogeneic stem cell transplantation. The protocol was immunoSEQ multiplex PCR, while the TCRdb copy is restricted to in-frame clones and leaves out a portion. The sample holds roughly 50,000 clones, nearly 75% seen once. Material: sorted cells pooled from one or two spleens. These receptors all stem from a pool of C57BL/6 mice in good health.

Points on this clone: Any gene name here is a mouse gene name. The read stops 1 residue short of the end of the CDR3; the missing end is completed from the germline J gene. The chain combines TRBV16 with TRBJ1-2; 8 bases are shared with TRBD1. In germline, CDR1 is SGHSA, CDR2 FRNQAP. V dropped 2 bases and J dropped 3; count of bases not matched to a gene: 2. The CDR3 is made up of 14 amino acids. CDR3 DNA, as far as it was read: TGTGCAAGCAGCTTAAAGGACAGGGACTCCGACTACACC. It specifies CASSLKDRDSDYT. The CDR3 reads in full as CASSLKDRDSDYTF.

As for this clone: The gene symbols are mouse symbols. The CDR3 goes on 1 residue after the read ends, and that part is filled in from the germline J gene. This sequence joins TRBV31 and TRBJ1-6; D not certain. TRBJ1-6 qualifies as an ORF whose function is uncertain. The length of the CDR3 is 12 residues. The V end lost 1 base, the J end lost 8 bases, and 6 bases lay between the germline ends. The germline V gene encodes CDR1 GKSSPN and CDR2 SITVG. Incomplete CDR3 DNA: TGTGCCTGGAGTCATTACGATTCGCCCCTCTAC. Translating gives CAWSHYDSPLY. The whole CDR3 protein reads CAWSHYDSPLYF.

For this clone: The gene names here belong to mouse. The read terminates 1 residue ahead of where the CDR3 ends, so the germline J gene completes it. V and J are TRBV31 and TRBJ2-1, with 7 bases that match TRBD1. With 1 base clipped from V and 3 bases from J, the junction kept 3 bases outside the gene matches. The length of the CDR3 is 14 residues. Germline-derived CDR1 and CDR2 are GKSSPN and SITVG. CDR3 in amino acids: CAWSPGTVYAEQFF. CDR3 DNA (partial): TGTGCCTGGAGTCCCGGGACAGTCTATGCTGAGCAGTTC.

Regarding this clone: The gene names here belong to mouse. The read ends 1 residue before the CDR3 terminus; that terminus is restored from the germline J gene. This sequence joins TRBV3 and TRBJ1-4; the D gene is possibly TRBD1 (5 bases). Trimming left V 1 base short and J 0 bases short, with 6 bases between. This CDR3 has 15 residues. Germline CDR1 SNHLY, CDR2 FYNGKV (reference sequence). The CDR3 DNA, read in part, is TGTGCCAGCAGCTTAGGGGGGATTTCCAACGAAAGATTATTT. Amino acids: CASSLGGISNERLF. The complete CDR3 protein is CASSLGGISNERLFF.

This clone has more than one count but fewer than ten. Gene names denote mouse genes. The read falls 1 residue short of the CDR3 end, and the missing part is taken from the germline J gene. The chain employs TRBV2 and TRBJ2-7; 10 bases agree with TRBD2. Germline assignment: CDR1 LGHNA and CDR2 YSYQKL. The CDR3 length is 16 residues. V gave up 2 bases and J gave up 0 bases; unmatched junction bases: 4. The covered CDR3 bases are TGTGCCAGCAGCCAAACACTGGGGGGGAGCTCCTATGAACAGTAC. Encoded protein: CASSQTLGGSSYEQY. The CDR3 in full is CASSQTLGGSSYEQYF.

Worth noting for this clone: Gene names are mouse gene names. The read finishes 1 residue shy of the CDR3 end, and the germline J gene is used to complete it. The chain has TRBV1 and TRBJ1-4; D not certain. The V end lost 0 bases, the J end lost 5 bases, and 7 bases lay between the germline ends. This CDR3 is 14 amino acids long. Germline V gene sequence: CDR1 NSQYPW, CDR2 LRSPGD (reference sequence). The CDR3 DNA, read in part, is TGCACCTGCAGTGCAGATAGACAAAACGAAAGATTATTT. Translation: CTCSADRQNERLF. The full CDR3 protein reads CTCSADRQNERLFF.

On this clone: Gene labels here are mouse ones. Read data end 1 residue before the CDR3 end; the end is taken from the germline J gene. The chain couples TRBV31 to TRBJ2-2; 10 bases fit TRBD2. CDR3 length: 16 residues. The junction had 2 bases not matched to a gene; V was cut back by 0 bases and J by 1 base. The germline gives CDR1 GKSSPN, CDR2 SITVG. Incomplete CDR3 DNA: TGTGCCTGGAGTCTGGACTGGGGGATAAACACCGGGCAGCTCTAC. It yields the protein CAWSLDWGINTGQLY. The complete CDR3 protein is CAWSLDWGINTGQLYF.

About this clone itself: Gene names denote mouse genes. The DNA read from the CDR3 is TGTGCCAGCAGGAGGGGGGCAAGCTCCTATGAACAGTAC. It specifies CASRRGASSYEQY. The whole CDR3 protein is CASRRGASSYEQYF. V gene TRBV14 combines with J gene TRBJ2-7; weak D call: TRBD2 (7 bases). The missing CDR3 end, 1 residue past where the read stops, is filled in from the germline J gene. CDR1 is SGHDT and CDR2 is FRDEAV in the germline V gene. V was trimmed by 5 bases and J by 0 bases, leaving 12 bases between them. The CDR3 loop spans 14 amino acids.

This clone was seen only a few times. Gene and germline names: mouse. The read finishes 1 residue shy of the CDR3 end, and the germline J gene is used to complete it. The chain recombines TRBV31 with TRBJ1-5; perhaps TRBD1 as D (6 bases). CDR3 length equals 13 residues. The V and J ends lost 0 bases and 7 bases respectively, with 10 bases between them. CDR1 is GKSSPN and CDR2 is SITVG in the germline V gene. CDR3 sequence: CAWSLAGQQAPLF. The DNA read from the CDR3 is TGTGCCTGGAGTCTAGCGGGACAACAGGCTCCGCTT.

In regard to this clone: The genes and germline here are from mouse. The CDR3 is CASSFSGASDYTF. CDR3 DNA (partial): TGTGCTAGCAGTTTCTCAGGGGCCTCCGACTACACC. The V and J genes are TRBV29 and TRBJ1-2; a weak D match, TRBD1 (6 bases). The sequenced fragment ends 1 residue before the CDR3 boundary, so the rest is inferred from the germline J gene. The germline gives CDR1 MSHET, CDR2 SYDVDS. Trimming took 3 bases from V and 4 from J, leaving 9 bases between them. The CDR3 has 13 residues.

Remarks on this clone: Mouse names are used for the genes. Read coverage stops 1 residue before the CDR3 terminus; the germline J gene supplies the remainder. The rearrangement uses TRBV13-2 and TRBJ1-5, with 8 bases that match TRBD1. V lost 3 bases and J lost 7; bases outside the gene matches: 0. This CDR3 contains 12 residues. The germline V gene has CDR1 NNHNN and CDR2 SYGAGS (reference sequence). The CDR3 region is CASGGTGQAPLF. The DNA read from the CDR3 is TGTGCCAGCGGTGGGACAGGGCAGGCTCCGCTT.

A few counts support this clone. Gene names and germline refer to mouse. The DNA ends 1 residue before the CDR3 does, and the rest of the CDR3 is filled in from the germline J gene. The V and J genes are TRBV12-2 and TRBJ1-5, with 7 nucleotides matching TRBD1. The trim removed 0 bases at V and 0 bases at J, leaving 1 base unmatched. Looked up from germline, CDR1 is SGHLS and CDR2 is HYDKME. The CDR3 has 15 amino acids. Incomplete CDR3 DNA: TGTGCCAGCTCTCTCGGGACAGATAACAACCAGGCTCCGCTT. This gives the protein CASSLGTDNNQAPL. The CDR3 as a whole reads CASSLGTDNNQAPLF. The variable domain in full, with the rest retrieved from reference TRBV12-2 and TRBJ1-5, is NSGVVQSPRYIIKGKGERSILKCIPISGHLSVAWYQQTQGQELKFFIQHYDKMERDKGNLPSRFSVQQFDDYHSEMNMSALELEDSAVYFCASSLGTDNNQAPLFGEGTRLSVL.

Concerning this clone: Mouse germline and gene names are used. The CDR3 is cut off 1 residue early in the read; its end comes from the germline J gene. The chain has TRBV31 and TRBJ1-6; TRBD1 matches at 8 bases. TRBJ1-6 is an open reading frame whose function is uncertain. J lost 8 bases, V lost 3 bases, and 6 bases had no gene match. This CDR3 contains 14 residues. Germline V lookup: CDR1 GKSSPN, CDR2 SITVG. The covered CDR3 bases are TGTGCCTGGAGATACAGGGGGACGGATTCGCCCCTCTAC. It is translated as CAWRYRGTDSPLY. The full CDR3 sequence reads CAWRYRGTDSPLYF.

Comment on this clone: Mouse gene names apply. The CDR3 end lies 1 residue beyond the end of the read and is filled in from the germline J gene. The chain recombines TRBV19 with TRBJ2-2; D possibly uses TRBD1 or TRBD2 (5 bases each). Deletions cut 2 bases from V and 5 bases from J, with 7 bases between. This CDR3 region has 13 residues. From germline, CDR1 is FNHDT and CDR2 SITEND (reference sequence). Incomplete CDR3 DNA: TGTGCCAGCAGTATGGGGCGGACCGGGCAGCTCTAC. It specifies CASSMGRTGQLY. The entire CDR3 reads CASSMGRTGQLYF. The whole variable domain, remainder taken from reference TRBV19 and TRBJ2-2, is GGIITQTPKFLIGQEGQKLTLKCQQNFNHDTMYWYRQDSGKGLRLIYYSITENDLQKGDLSEGYDASREKKSSFSLTVTSAQKNEMAVFLCASSMGRTGQLYFGEGSKLTVL.

A note on this clone: Genes and germline come from the mouse. From the germline J gene comes the end of the CDR3, since the read stops 1 residue before it. This chain uses TRBV13-1 with TRBJ1-4; 8 bases fit TRBD1. The junction had 2 bases not matched to a gene; V was cut back by 4 bases and J by 3 bases. Germline assignment: CDR1 NSHNY and CDR2 SYGAGN. The CDR3 sequence is 14 residues long. The CDR3 reads CASSSGGPNERLFF. CDR3 bases read: TGTGCCAGCAGTTCAGGGGGCCCCAACGAAAGATTATTT.

Details on this clone: The gene names here belong to mouse. The missing CDR3 end, 1 residue past where the read stops, is filled in from the germline J gene. This rearrangement joins TRBV19 to TRBJ2-7, with TRBD2 matching 14 bases. Trimming took 4 bases from V and 7 from J; bases not matched to a gene: 10. CDR1 is FNHDT and CDR2 is SITEND in the germline V gene (reference sequence). This CDR3 has 16 residues. The sequenced part of the CDR3 DNA is TGTGCCAGCAGTCTCCGGGACTGGGGGGGCGCGGGAGAACAGTAC. The encoded protein is CASSLRDWGGAGEQY. The CDR3 in full is CASSLRDWGGAGEQYF. The variable domain in full, completed from reference TRBV19 and TRBJ2-7, reads GGIITQTPKFLIGQEGQKLTLKCQQNFNHDTMYWYRQDSGKGLRLIYYSITENDLQKGDLSEGYDASREKKSSFSLTVTSAQKNEMAVFLCASSLRDWGGAGEQYFGPGTRLTVL.

A remark on this clone: Gene names and germline refer to mouse. The read ends 1 residue shy of where the CDR3 ends; the end is completed using the germline J gene. The chain joins TRBV13-3 to TRBJ2-4; 7 bases agree with TRBD2. The CDR3 covers 14 residues. Germline values: CDR1 NNHDY, CDR2 SYVADS. V lost 1 base and J lost 6; bases outside the gene matches: 5. The CDR3 sequence is CASSDRLGENTLYF. The DNA read from the CDR3 is TGTGCCAGCAGTGATAGACTGGGAGAGAACACCTTGTAC.

Turning to this clone: Gene names and germline refer to mouse. The DNA read from the CDR3 is TGTGCAAGCAGCTTAGTTCGGGGGCGCGCAGAAACGCTGTAT. Translated, it gives CASSLVRGRAETLY. The whole CDR3 protein is CASSLVRGRAETLYF. This chain joins TRBV16 and TRBJ2-3; tentatively, D is TRBD1 or TRBD2 (6 bases each). The CDR3 is cut off 1 residue early in the read; its end comes from the germline J gene. This CDR3 comprises 15 residues. Looked up from germline, CDR1 is SGHSA and CDR2 is FRNQAP. Trimming took off 1 base at V and 3 bases at J, with 11 bases between the two ends.

Regarding this clone: Gene names and germline match the mouse. The CDR3 extends 1 residue past the end of the read, so its final part is completed from the germline J gene. The chain carries TRBV2 and TRBJ1-1, with D hard to call. Germline V lookup: CDR1 LGHNA, CDR2 YSYQKL. The V end was cut by 0 bases, the J end by 3 bases, with 8 bases between. CDR3 size: 14 residues. This chain's CDR3 is CASSQEKADTEVFF. CDR3 bases read: TGTGCCAGCAGCCAAGAGAAGGCAGACACAGAAGTCTTC.

The count of this clone is one. Germline and genes here are mouse. The sequence runs out 1 residue before the end of the CDR3; the remainder is reconstructed from the germline J gene. This chain uses TRBV5 with TRBJ1-1, with TRBD1 identical over 7 bases. CDR3 length equals 14 residues. The germline gives CDR1 LGHNA, CDR2 YNLKQL (reference sequence). Trimming took 0 bases from V and 3 from J; bases not matched to a gene: 1. CDR3 residues: CASSQDTGDTEVFF. CDR3 DNA (partial): TGTGCCAGCAGCCAAGATACAGGGGACACAGAAGTCTTC.

Worth noting for this clone: Each gene name is a mouse one. The CDR3 end lies 1 residue beyond the end of the read and is filled in from the germline J gene. The chain employs TRBV12-2 and TRBJ2-7; unclear D gene. Trimming took off 0 bases at V and 0 bases at J, with 8 bases between the two ends. CDR1 is SGHLS, CDR2 HYDKME, per germline. The CDR3 extends over 14 amino acids. This CDR3 is CASSLERDSYEQYF. The CDR3 bases that were read are TGTGCCAGCTCTCTCGAAAGGGACTCCTATGAACAGTAC. The variable domain in full, completed from reference TRBV12-2 and TRBJ2-7, reads NSGVVQSPRYIIKGKGERSILKCIPISGHLSVAWYQQTQGQELKFFIQHYDKMERDKGNLPSRFSVQQFDDYHSEMNMSALELEDSAVYFCASSLERDSYEQYFGPGTRLTVL.

Note on this clone: Genes and germline are mouse. CDR3: CASSSSGTGNAEQFF. The part of the CDR3 DNA that was read is TGTGCCAGCAGCTCCTCCGGGACAGGGAATGCTGAGCAGTTC. The chain couples TRBV3 to TRBJ2-1, with 9 bases identical to TRBD1. The read comes to an end 1 residue before the CDR3 does, leaving the germline J gene to fill in the end. The V gene end was trimmed by 4 bases and the J gene end by 5 bases; junction bases not matched to a gene: 6. This CDR3 has 15 amino acids. CDR1 is SNHLY, CDR2 FYNGKV, per germline (reference sequence).

Remarks on this clone: Each gene name is a mouse one. The read gets to within 1 residue of the CDR3 end, and the germline J gene fills in the rest. The V gene is TRBV16, the J gene TRBJ2-3; D remains unclear. CDR3 size: 14 residues. Per the germline V gene, CDR1 is SGHSA and CDR2 is FRNQAP. V shed 5 bases and J shed 0 bases, with 9 bases lying between them. CDR3 sequence reads: CASSPTISAETLYF. The CDR3 DNA, read in part, is TGTGCAAGCAGCCCGACTATTAGTGCAGAAACGCTGTAT.

To note about this clone: Gene and germline names: mouse. The read comes to an end 1 residue before the CDR3 does, leaving the germline J gene to fill in the end. The rearrangement uses TRBV12-1 and TRBJ1-4; D ambiguous. This CDR3 is 15 amino acids long. Germline lookup yields CDR1 SGHSN and CDR2 HYEKVE. The V gene lost 0 bases and the J gene lost 7 bases, with 14 bases spanning the gap. The CDR3 is CASSLVRVIGERLFF. The sequenced part of the CDR3 DNA is TGTGCCAGCTCTCTCGTTAGGGTAATAGGCGAAAGATTATTT.

With respect to this clone: Gene names and germline refer to mouse. The DNA ends 1 residue before the CDR3 does, and the rest of the CDR3 is filled in from the germline J gene. V and J are TRBV14 and TRBJ2-7, with D unresolved. Trimming pared 2 bases from V and 2 bases from J, leaving 5 bases between. From germline, CDR1 is SGHDT and CDR2 FRDEAV. This CDR3 is 12 amino acids long. CDR3 DNA (partial): TGTGCCAGCAGTTTACGGGCCTATGAACAGTAC. It encodes CASSLRAYEQY. The whole CDR3 is CASSLRAYEQYF. Using reference TRBV14 and TRBJ2-7 for the parts outside the CDR3, the full variable domain is EAGVTQSPRYAVLQEGQAVSFWCDPISGHDTLYWYQQPRDQGPQLLVYFRDEAVIDNSQLPSDRFSAVRPKGTNSTLKIQSAKQGDTATYLCASSLRAYEQYFGPGTRLTVL.

Worth noting for this clone: The gene names here belong to mouse. The CDR3 goes on 1 residue after the read ends, and that part is filled in from the germline J gene. This chain connects TRBV29 to TRBJ2-3; D tentatively reads TRBD1 or TRBD2 (5 bases each). CDR3 length: 15 amino acids. Trimming stripped 2 bases from V and 0 bases from J, with 9 bases between. Germline V gene sequence: CDR1 MSHET, CDR2 SYDVDS. This chain's CDR3 is CASSLEGPSAETLYF. The CDR3 bases that were read are TGTGCTAGCAGTTTAGAGGGGCCTAGTGCAGAAACGCTGTAT.